The sequence of this T cell receptor (beta chain) was determined in a study of control samples from healthy donors and cancer patients. With 6 bases removed from V and 0 bases from J, the gap between germline ends came to 14 bases. The germline gives CDR1 LGHNT, CDR2 FRNRAP. The CDR3 has 15 residues. Data came from immunoSEQ multiplex PCR; TCRdb stores just in-frame clones and leaves some out. The table includes about 43,000 clones, about 95% detected once. This sequence joins TRBV12-5 and TRBJ1-1, with no clear D. Input material: blood. The source of this sequence is a man in his 60s in good health. CDR3 in amino acids: CASGPGRRLNTEAFF. The CDR3 DNA sequence: TGTGCTAGTGGACCTGGGCGTAGATTGAACACTGAAGCTTTCTTT. The variable domain in full, completed from reference TRBV12-5 and TRBJ1-1, reads DARVTQTPRHKVTEMGQEVTMRCQPILGHNTVFWYRQTMMQGLELLAYFRNRAPLDDSGMPKDRFSAEMPDATLATLKIQPSEPRDSAVYFCASGPGRRLNTEAFFGQGTRLTVV.